These T cell receptor beta chains were read from a single sample in a study of tumor-infiltrating lymphocytes in primary liver carcinoma. TCRdb redid the calling of the multiplex PCR reads with MiXCR, one entry per CDR3 protein. This table has 310,000 or so distinct CDR3 sequences, about 50% appearing once. Sequencing was performed on peripheral blood. The receptors derive from a woman in her 30s with primary liver carcinoma and hepatitis B virus infection. Both conserved end residues are part of each CDR3. The D gene is left open where the match is weak. Part of the rows lack a size; the others show once, few, many or a class for expanded clones.

d_gene | j_gene | abundance | v_gene | len | CDR3aa | CDR3nt
NA | TRBJ2-7 | NA | TRBV7-9 | 14 | CAGSPTGGTHEQYF | TGTGCCGGCAGCCCCACTGGGGGAACCCACGAGCAGTACTTC
NA | TRBJ1-1 | many | TRBV7-9 | 13 | CASSLPGNTEAFF | TGTGCCAGCAGCTTACCGGGGAACACTGAAGCTTTCTTT
NA | TRBJ1-2 | NA | TRBV4-1 | 14 | CASSQGGVGYDYTF | TGCGCCAGCAGCCAAGGGGGGGTGGGGTATGACTACACCTTC
TRBD1 | TRBJ1-5 | NA | TRBV2 | 15 | CASSSDRVNNQPQHF | TGTGCCAGCAGTTCTGACAGGGTCAATAATCAGCCCCAGCATTTT
NA | TRBJ1-3 | once | TRBV12-3/TRBV12-4 | 14 | CASSSQGSGYTIYF | TGTGCCAGCAGCTCACAGGGTTCTGGATACACCATATATTTT
NA | TRBJ2-3 | many | TRBV5-5 | 15 | CASSLVGAQPDTQYF | TGTGCCAGCAGCTTGGTGGGTGCCCAGCCGGATACGCAGTATTTT
NA | TRBJ2-6 | NA | TRBV7-2 | 16 | CASDLDRPSGANVLTF | TGTGCCAGCGATCTCGATCGACCTTCTGGGGCCAACGTCCTGACTTTC
NA | TRBJ2-1 | NA | TRBV5-4 | 15 | CVSCLEWSTYNEQFF | TGTGTCAGCTGCTTGGAGTGGTCTACGTACAATGAGCAGTTCTTC
NA | TRBJ2-5 | many | TRBV6-6 | 12 | CASQNIQETQYF | TGTGCCAGCCAGAATATTCAAGAGACCCAGTACTTC
NA | TRBJ1-5 | few | TRBV12-3/TRBV12-4 | 12 | CASSLGSDTQHF | TGTGCCAGCAGCCTAGGATCAGATACGCAGCATTTT
TRBD2 | TRBJ2-1 | NA | TRBV29-1 | 15 | CCVPGEAGPYNEQFF | TGCTGCGTCCCCGGAGAAGCGGGGCCGTATAATGAGCAGTTCTTC